The source of this TCR beta chain is a study of blood T cell repertoires in COVID-19. Germline trimming cut 0 bases from V and 7 bases from J; bases unmatched to any gene: 5. Per germline, CDR1 MRHNA and CDR2 SNTAGT. The CDR3 loop spans 16 amino acids. Authors' methods: Estimates of nucleated cell counts were drawn from the amplification of reference gene primers. Clones were sequenced by immunoSEQ multiplex PCR, and TCRdb holds only the in-frame ones, with some missing. The V and J calls and clone size were taken over from that table, and D and trimming were inferred from the DNA. Here the sample spans about 120,000 clones, approximately 83% being singletons.

This sequence joins TRBV6-4 and TRBJ2-1, with 11 bases aligning to TRBD2. The sequence came from an elderly man with active or convalescent COVID-19. The specimen was peripheral blood. The CDR3 spells CASSDSGSGRGNEQFF. The DNA of the CDR3 is TGTGCCAGCAGTGACTCGGGTAGCGGGAGGGGAAATGAGCAGTTCTTC.